What follows are 27 T cell receptor beta chains derived from one specimen sequenced in a study of blood T cell repertoires in COVID-19. This table comes from immunoSEQ multiplex PCR, and its TCRdb copy is limited to in-frame clones, with some not included. The sample has about 140,000 clones; around 85% are singletons. The sequenced sample was peripheral blood. Receptor source: a man in his fifties with acute or convalescent COVID-19.

J is TRBJ2-7 and V is TRBV6-5; TRBD2 aligns across 10 bases. Trimming at V came to 5 bases and at J to 3 bases, leaving 4 bases not matched to a gene. Germline assignment: CDR1 MNHEY and CDR2 SVGAGI. CDR3 size: 14 residues. Written as DNA, the CDR3 is TGTGCCAGCAGTACGCTAGCGGGAGACTACGAGCAGTACTTC. Its protein is CASSTLAGDYEQYF.

This clone was recorded a few times. The chain has TRBV30 and TRBJ1-2; no clear D gene. The CDR3 contains 14 residues. The V end lost 2 bases, the J end lost 4 bases, and 14 bases lay between the germline ends. Germline V gene sequence: CDR1 GTSNPN, CDR2 SVGIG (reference sequence). The CDR3: CAWSMRPIIYGYTF. The CDR3 DNA sequence: TGTGCCTGGAGTATGAGGCCGATAATCTATGGCTACACCTTC.

The chain employs TRBV5-1 and TRBJ2-1; possibly TRBD1 for D (6 bases). Per germline, CDR1 SGHRS and CDR2 YFSETQ. CDR3 size: 14 residues. The ends were cut back, 5 bases at V and 3 bases at J, with 12 bases in the middle. The DNA of the CDR3 is TGCGCCAGCAGGGCCCAGGGGCTCTACAATGAGCAGTTCTTC. It specifies CASRAQGLYNEQFF.

This chain links TRBV10-1 with TRBJ1-3; D unresolved. This CDR3 spans 16 amino acids. Deletions cut 0 bases from V and 0 bases from J, with 9 bases between. Germline CDR1 is WNHNN and CDR2 is SYGVQD (reference sequence). CDR3 sequence: CASSESSSNSGNTIYF. The CDR3 DNA sequence: TGCGCCAGCAGTGAGTCCTCGAGTAACTCTGGAAACACCATATATTTT.

The V and J genes are TRBV6-5 and TRBJ2-2; 7 nucleotides agree with TRBD1. This CDR3 comprises 11 residues. V shed 7 bases and J 7 bases; nucleotides not matched to a gene: 0. Germline V gene sequence: CDR1 MNHEY, CDR2 SVGAGI. DNA of the CDR3: TGTGCCAGCACAGGGGGCGGGGAGCTGTTTTTT. The encoded protein is CASTGGGELFF.

This sequence joins TRBV7-3 and TRBJ2-3; 8 bases line up with TRBD1. The length of the CDR3 is 16 residues. Trimming took 4 bases from V and 0 from J; bases not matched to a gene: 6. Germline V lookup: CDR1 SGHTA, CDR2 FQGTGA. DNA of the CDR3: TGTGCCAGCAGCTCAGGACAGGGAGGAAGCACAGATACGCAGTATTTT. This codes for CASSSGQGGSTDTQYF.

The chain carries TRBV5-1 and TRBJ1-2; D is perhaps TRBD1 (6 bases). V lost 0 bases to trimming and J lost 5 bases, with 11 bases between them. The V gene's germline CDR1 is SGHRS and CDR2 YFSETQ. There are 14 residues in the CDR3. CDR3 in DNA: TGCGCCAGCAGCTTGGGGTCAGGGGAGTATGGCTACACCTTC. Translating it yields CASSLGSGEYGYTF.

V and J are TRBV7-6 and TRBJ2-1, with unresolved D. The CDR3 contains 12 residues. Germline V gene lookup returns CDR1 SGHVS and CDR2 FNYEAQ. Between the trimmed V and J ends, which lost 4 bases and 10 bases, there was a span of 11 bases. The CDR3 DNA reads as TGTGCCAGCAGCTCGACTGTTCCGGAGCAGTTCTTC. This sequence encodes CASSSTVPEQFF. The entire variable domain, with the rest obtained from reference TRBV7-6 and TRBJ2-1, is as follows: GAGVSQSPRYKVTKRGQDVALRCDPISGHVSLYWYRQALGQGPEFLTYFNYEAQQDKSGLPNDRFSAERPEGSISTLTIQRTEQRDSAMYRCASSSTVPEQFFGPGTRLTVL.

The rearrangement uses TRBV24-1 and TRBJ2-5, with D possibly being TRBD2 (7 bases). V lost 4 bases and J lost 5, with 16 bases in between. Germline assignment: CDR1 KGHDR and CDR2 SFDVKD. The CDR3 contains 15 residues. CDR3 residues: CATSDALKGGETQYF. CDR3 coding DNA: TGTGCCACCAGTGACGCGCTCAAGGGGGGGGAGACCCAGTACTTC.

V gene TRBV4-1 combines with J gene TRBJ2-1, with TRBD1 identical over 9 bases. V lost 5 bases and J lost 7; bases outside the gene matches: 12. Germline CDR1 MGHRA, CDR2 YSYEKL. The CDR3 is 16 residues long. In DNA form, the CDR3 reads TGCGCCAGCAGCGGTCAACAGGGGGCTCGGTGGAATGAGCAGTTCTTC. The encoded protein is CASSGQQGARWNEQFF.

The V call is TRBV7-8, the J call TRBJ1-4; tentative D call: TRBD1 (6 bases). Germline V gene lookup returns CDR1 SGHVS and CDR2 FQNEAQ. Deletions cut 5 bases from V and 4 bases from J, with 14 bases between. The CDR3 is made up of 15 amino acids. The CDR3 loop reads CASSKLDRSNEKLFF. The CDR3 DNA sequence: TGTGCCAGCAGCAAGCTGGACAGAAGTAATGAAAAACTGTTTTTT. Looking up the rest from reference TRBV7-8 and TRBJ1-4 gives the full variable domain: GAGVSQSPRYKVAKRGQDVALRCDPISGHVSLFWYQQALGQGPEFLTYFQNEAQLDKSGLPSDRFFAERPEGSVSTLKIQRTQQEDSAVYLCASSKLDRSNEKLFFGSGTQLSVL.

This rearrangement joins TRBV6-5 to TRBJ2-1; 7 nucleotides agree with TRBD1. The CDR3 has 15 amino acids. Unmatched junction bases numbered 10, after V lost 7 bases and J lost 4 bases. In germline, CDR1 is MNHEY, CDR2 SVGAGI. The CDR3, as DNA: TGTGCCAGCACACGAGGGGGCACAGCATACAATGAGCAGTTCTTC. This encodes CASTRGGTAYNEQFF.

The chain is built from TRBV7-8 and TRBJ1-1, with D tentatively TRBD1 (6 bases). CDR3 size: 14 residues. V lost 6 bases and J 1 base, leaving 12 bases between the germline ends. CDR1 is SGHVS and CDR2 is FQNEAQ in the germline V gene. CDR3 nucleotide sequence: TGTGCCAGCAGTGAGACGGGACAGAACACTGAAGCTTTCTTT. It encodes CASSETGQNTEAFF.

J is TRBJ1-1 and V is TRBV10-1, with D uncertain. Germline assignment: CDR1 WNHNN and CDR2 SYGVQD (reference sequence). This CDR3 is built from 13 residues. Trimming pared 2 bases from V and 3 bases from J, leaving 7 bases between. CDR3 sequence: CASSEGQYTEAFF. The CDR3 coding sequence is TGCGCCAGCAGTGAGGGTCAGTACACTGAAGCTTTCTTT.

CDR3 nucleotides: TGTGCCATCACAGGGATTAGCTCGGCCAAAAACATTCAGTACTTC. This gives the protein CAITGISSAKNIQYF. V gene TRBV2 combines with J gene TRBJ2-4; possible D gene TRBD1, 6 bases. Between the trimmed V and J ends, which lost 10 bases and 1 base, there was a span of 17 bases. CDR3 length equals 15 residues. Per the germline V gene, CDR1 is SNHLY and CDR2 is FYNNEI.

This chain joins TRBV24-1 and TRBJ2-5; 13 positions match TRBD2. CDR3 length equals 18 residues. V lost 4 bases and J lost 4; bases outside the gene matches: 11. Looked up from germline, CDR1 is KGHDR and CDR2 is SFDVKD. The CDR3 nucleotides read TGTGCCACCAGTGAGGCCCCGGGACTAGCGGGAATCAGAGAGACCCAGTACTTC. Residues: CATSEAPGLAGIRETQYF.

The gene calls are TRBV3-1 (or the pseudogene TRBV3-2) and TRBJ2-3; tentative D call: TRBD2 (5 bases). The CDR3 totals 16 residues. The germline V gene has CDR1 LGHDT and CDR2 YNNKEL (reference sequence). V gave up 4 bases and J gave up 4 bases, with 18 bases separating them. The CDR3 DNA is TGTGCCAGCAGCCCCTCTTCGGGGAGAGGTGCAGATACGCAGTATTTT. Its translation is CASSPSSGRGADTQYF.

This clone has a single count. The CDR3 region is CASSEVLLKPQHF. CDR3 DNA sequence: TGTGCCAGCAGTGAAGTCCTACTAAAGCCCCAGCATTTT. J is TRBJ1-5 and V is TRBV2; D is ambiguous. The V gene's germline CDR1 is SNHLY and CDR2 FYNNEI. This CDR3 is built from 13 residues. V was clipped by 1 base and J by 8 bases, with 9 bases between them.

V and J are TRBV11-1 and TRBJ1-4; tentative D call: TRBD1 (6 bases). This CDR3 is 13 amino acids long. Between the trimmed V and J ends, which lost 8 bases and 5 bases, there was a span of 12 bases. Germline loops: CDR1 SGHAT, CDR2 FQDESV (reference sequence). In DNA form, the CDR3 reads TGTGCCAGCCGGACAGCCGGAAATGAAAAACTGTTTTTT. Protein: CASRTAGNEKLFF.

V and J are TRBV27 and TRBJ1-5; D remains ambiguous. The V and J ends lost 6 bases and 5 bases respectively, with 11 bases between them. The CDR3 has 13 amino acids. Germline CDR1 MNHEY, CDR2 SMNVEV (reference sequence). CDR3 loop: CASSPAGYQPQHF. CDR3 coding DNA: TGTGCCAGCAGCCCCGCGGGCTATCAGCCCCAGCATTTT.

This sequence joins TRBV2 and TRBJ1-2; 7 nucleotides match TRBD1. The CDR3 loop spans 14 amino acids. Germline assignment: CDR1 SNHLY and CDR2 FYNNEI. The V gene end was trimmed by 2 bases and the J gene end by 7 bases; junction bases not matched to a gene: 7. The CDR3 reads CASSEQAQGSGYTF. Here the CDR3 DNA reads TGTGCCAGCAGTGAACAGGCACAGGGGTCTGGCTACACCTTC. The variable domain in full, with the rest retrieved from reference TRBV2 and TRBJ1-2, is EPEVTQTPSHQVTQMGQEVILRCVPISNHLYFYWYRQILGQKVEFLVSFYNNEISEKSEIFDDQFSVERPDGSNFTLKIRSTKLEDSAMYFCASSEQAQGSGYTFGSGTRLTVV.

The V call is TRBV21-1, the J call TRBJ2-6; the D segment call TRBD1 is taken from the table without a DNA check. TRBV21-1 has pseudogene status. The CDR3 covers 18 residues. The CDR3 loop is CASSKVDICSSGANVLTF. DNA of the CDR3: TGTGCCAGCAGCAAAGTGGACATCTGCTCCTCTGGGGCCAACGTCCTGACTTTC.

CDR3 in amino acids: CASFDDRENTEAFF. Here the CDR3 DNA reads TGTGCCAGCTTTGATGACAGGGAGAACACTGAAGCTTTCTTT. The rearrangement uses TRBV2 and TRBJ1-1; TRBD1 matches 7 bases. CDR3 length: 14 amino acids. Trimming took 8 bases from V and 1 from J; bases not matched to a gene: 7. Germline values: CDR1 SNHLY, CDR2 FYNNEI.

This clone was recorded only once. The chain links TRBV6-5 to TRBJ2-7; 9 nucleotides align to TRBD1. Losses at the gene ends were 5 bases for V and 5 bases for J; bases not matched to a gene: 7. Germline V gives CDR1 MNHEY, CDR2 SVGAGI. This CDR3 comprises 14 residues. CDR3 sequence (DNA): TGTGCCAGCAGTAGGCGACAGGGGGTTGACGAGCAGTACTTC. This sequence encodes CASSRRQGVDEQYF.

The chain recombines TRBV19 with TRBJ2-1; a possible D gene is TRBD2 (5 bases). Per germline, CDR1 LNHDA and CDR2 SQIVND (reference sequence). CDR3 size: 15 residues. Trimming shortened V by 8 bases and J by 5 bases, and 19 bases separated the two germline ends. CDR3 DNA: TGTGCCAGTCAAAGGACGGGGTACGGGGACAATGAGCAGTTCTTC. Its protein product is CASQRTGYGDNEQFF.

The chain employs TRBV5-1 and TRBJ2-3; 7 nucleotides match TRBD1. The CDR3 has 15 amino acids. Trimming took 2 bases from V and 3 from J; bases not matched to a gene: 6. CDR1 is SGHRS and CDR2 is YFSETQ in the germline V gene. DNA of the CDR3: TGCGCCAGCAGCTTACAGGGGTCCGGGACAGATACGCAGTATTTT. Translating it yields CASSLQGSGTDTQYF.

The chain uses TRBV4-2 and TRBJ2-7; perhaps TRBD2 as D (6 bases). Looked up from germline, CDR1 is LGHNA and CDR2 is YNFKEQ. The CDR3 runs 15 residues. V gave up 0 bases and J gave up 2 bases, with 11 bases separating them. The CDR3 DNA is TGTGCCAGCAGCCAAGATGAGGGACTGACCTACGAGCAGTACTTC. This gives the protein CASSQDEGLTYEQYF.